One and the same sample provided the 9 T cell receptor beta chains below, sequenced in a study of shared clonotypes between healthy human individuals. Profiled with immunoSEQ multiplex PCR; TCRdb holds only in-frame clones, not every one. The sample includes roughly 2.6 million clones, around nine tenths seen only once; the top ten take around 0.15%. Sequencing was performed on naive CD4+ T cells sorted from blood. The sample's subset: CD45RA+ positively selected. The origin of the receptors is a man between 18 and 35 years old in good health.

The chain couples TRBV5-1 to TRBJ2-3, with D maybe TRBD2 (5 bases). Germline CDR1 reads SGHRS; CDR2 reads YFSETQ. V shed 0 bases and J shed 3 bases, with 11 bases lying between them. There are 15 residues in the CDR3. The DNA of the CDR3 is TGCGCCAGCAGCTTGGGTTATTGGGAGACAGATACGCAGTATTTT. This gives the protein CASSLGYWETDTQYF.

The DNA of the CDR3 is TGCGCCAGCAGCTTGGTTCCCTCCCAACGCGAGCAGTACTTC. Amino acids: CASSLVPSQREQYF. The chain recombines TRBV5-1 with TRBJ2-7; D is unresolved. The V gene lost 0 bases and the J gene lost 6 bases, with 13 bases spanning the gap. There are 14 residues in the CDR3. Germline V gene lookup returns CDR1 SGHRS and CDR2 YFSETQ.

Here the CDR3 DNA reads TGTGCCACCGGAACAGGAAGCCCTCCCTACGAGCAGTACTTC. It encodes CATGTGSPPYEQYF. The chain combines TRBV19 with TRBJ2-7, with D possibly TRBD1 on 5 matching bases. The ends were cut back, 10 bases at V and 2 bases at J, with 18 bases in the middle. Germline V gene sequence: CDR1 LNHDA, CDR2 SQIVND (reference sequence). The CDR3 has 14 residues.

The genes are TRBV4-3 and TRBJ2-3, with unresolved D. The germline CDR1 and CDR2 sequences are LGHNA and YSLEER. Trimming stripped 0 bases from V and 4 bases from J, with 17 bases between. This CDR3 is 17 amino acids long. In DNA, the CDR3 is TGCGCCAGCAGCCAAGAATACCTAATCGGTGAAGCAGATACGCAGTATTTT. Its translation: CASSQEYLIGEADTQYF.

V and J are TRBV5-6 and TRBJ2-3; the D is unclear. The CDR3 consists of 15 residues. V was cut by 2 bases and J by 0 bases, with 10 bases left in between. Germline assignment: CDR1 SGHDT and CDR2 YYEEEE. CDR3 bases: TGTGCCAGCAGCTTAGGTCCAGGCAGCACAGATACGCAGTATTTT. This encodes CASSLGPGSTDTQYF.

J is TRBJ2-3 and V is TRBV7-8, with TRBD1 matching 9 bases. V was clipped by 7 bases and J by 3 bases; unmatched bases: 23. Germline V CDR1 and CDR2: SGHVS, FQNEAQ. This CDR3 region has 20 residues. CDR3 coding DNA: TGTGCCAGCATCAACGCCGGGACAGGGCCGTGGGGGGATGGGACAGATACGCAGTATTTT. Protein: CASINAGTGPWGDGTDTQYF.

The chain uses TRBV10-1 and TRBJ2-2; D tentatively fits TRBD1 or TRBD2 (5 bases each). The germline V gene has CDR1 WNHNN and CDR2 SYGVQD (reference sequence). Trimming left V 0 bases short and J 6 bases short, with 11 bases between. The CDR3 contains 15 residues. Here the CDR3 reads CASSESTLGAGELFF. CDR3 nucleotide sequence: TGCGCCAGCAGTGAGTCGACCCTGGGGGCCGGGGAGCTGTTTTTT.

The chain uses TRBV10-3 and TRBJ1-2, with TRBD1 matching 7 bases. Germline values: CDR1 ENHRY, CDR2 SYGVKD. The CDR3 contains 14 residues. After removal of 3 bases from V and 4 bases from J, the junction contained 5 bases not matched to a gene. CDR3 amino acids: CAISDPGQTYGYTF. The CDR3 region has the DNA TGTGCCATCAGTGATCCGGGACAGACCTATGGCTACACCTTC.

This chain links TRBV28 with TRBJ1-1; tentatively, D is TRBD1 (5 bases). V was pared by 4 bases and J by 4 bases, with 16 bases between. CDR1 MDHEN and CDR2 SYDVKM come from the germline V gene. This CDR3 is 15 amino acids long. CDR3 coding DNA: TGTGCCAGCAGTTCAGCCTCGCCAGGGAGCACTGAAGCTTTCTTT. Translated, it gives CASSSASPGSTEAFF.